The rows below give T cell receptor beta chains drawn from one sample of a study of cytomegalovirus exposure and HLA in healthy donors. The repertoire was sequenced with immunoSEQ multiplex PCR; TCRdb's copy has only in-frame clones and lacks some. Of about 95,000 clones in the sample, roughly two thirds were seen once. What was sequenced was PBMCs. These receptors all stem from a woman aged 50 to 65 in good health and CMV-seropositive. Both conserved end residues are part of each CDR3. The order of the fields is V gene, D gene, J gene, CDR3 protein. D genes are given only for firm matches.

TRBV5-1	-	TRBJ1-3	CASSPWQGLSGNTIYF
TRBV18	-	TRBJ2-5	CASSPLPRGLGETQYF
TRBV7-6	-	TRBJ1-6	CASSLLLTGFNSPLHF
TRBV25-1	TRBD1	TRBJ1-1	CASSEWDRAVNTEAFF
TRBV13	-	-	CASSLSGYEQYF
TRBV7-8	-	TRBJ2-5	CASGTGVQETQYF
TRBV5-5	-	TRBJ2-1	CASSFQTLGAYNEQFF
TRBV5-1	-	TRBJ2-2	CASSFRSGNTGELFF
TRBV25-1	TRBD1	TRBJ2-2	CASRTGPDTGELFF
TRBV7-6	-	TRBJ1-2	CASSLGFRRTRNGYTF
TRBV27	-	TRBJ2-5	CASSREGGGWETQYF
TRBV18	-	TRBJ2-1	CASSPVRADYNEQFF
TRBV28	TRBD2	TRBJ2-7	CASSLEGMAGGHEQYF
TRBV4-1	-	TRBJ2-2	CASSQMGGGRAGELFF